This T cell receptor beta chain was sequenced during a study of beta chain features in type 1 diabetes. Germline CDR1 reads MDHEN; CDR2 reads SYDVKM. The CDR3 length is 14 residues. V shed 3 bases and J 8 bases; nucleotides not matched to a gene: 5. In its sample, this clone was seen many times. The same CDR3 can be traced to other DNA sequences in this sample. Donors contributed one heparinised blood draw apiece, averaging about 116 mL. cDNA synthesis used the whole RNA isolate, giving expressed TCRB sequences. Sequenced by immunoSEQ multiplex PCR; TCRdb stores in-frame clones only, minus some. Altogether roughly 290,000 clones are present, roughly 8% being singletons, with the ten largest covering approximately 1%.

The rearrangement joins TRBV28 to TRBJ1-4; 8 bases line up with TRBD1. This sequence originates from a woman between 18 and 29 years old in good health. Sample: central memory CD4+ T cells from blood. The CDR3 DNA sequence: TGTGCCAGCAGTTTGGGCAGGGGGCGGGAAAAACTGTTTTTT. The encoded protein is CASSLGRGREKLFF.